Sequencing of this T cell receptor (beta chain) was carried out in a study of cytomegalovirus exposure and HLA in healthy donors. General observations from the study: Cytomegalovirus association was listed for approximately 150 TCR beta chains.

Only a few counts were recorded for this clone. The target antigen is unknown. V lost 0 bases and J lost 6, with 12 bases in between. Germline V CDR1 and CDR2: MGHRA, YSYEKL. This CDR3 is 15 amino acids long. Measured with immunoSEQ multiplex PCR; TCRdb has only the in-frame clones, and not every one. In the table there are 150,000 to 200,000 clones, 80% to 85% of which are singletons. This receptor was obtained from a woman aged 25 to 39 in good health and CMV-seronegative. The sample was PBMCs. This chain uses TRBV4-1 with TRBJ1-5; TRBD1 might be the D (5 bases). The CDR3 bases are TGCGCCAGCAGCCAAGATCGGGGGGGTGGTCAGCCCCAGCATTTT. Protein: CASSQDRGGGQPQHF.